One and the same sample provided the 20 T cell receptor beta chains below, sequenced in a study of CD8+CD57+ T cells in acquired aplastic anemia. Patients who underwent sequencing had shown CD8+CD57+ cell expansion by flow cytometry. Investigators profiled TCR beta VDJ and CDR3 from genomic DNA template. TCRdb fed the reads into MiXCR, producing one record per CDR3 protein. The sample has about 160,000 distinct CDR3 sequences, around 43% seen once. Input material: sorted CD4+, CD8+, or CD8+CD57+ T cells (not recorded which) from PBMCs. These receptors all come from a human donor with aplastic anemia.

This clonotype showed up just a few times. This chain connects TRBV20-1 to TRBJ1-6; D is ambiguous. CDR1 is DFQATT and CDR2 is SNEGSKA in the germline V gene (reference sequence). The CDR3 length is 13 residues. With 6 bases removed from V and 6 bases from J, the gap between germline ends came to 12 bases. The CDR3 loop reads CSAEGRPNSPLHF. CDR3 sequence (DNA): TGCAGTGCGGAGGGCAGGCCTAATTCACCCCTCCACTTT.

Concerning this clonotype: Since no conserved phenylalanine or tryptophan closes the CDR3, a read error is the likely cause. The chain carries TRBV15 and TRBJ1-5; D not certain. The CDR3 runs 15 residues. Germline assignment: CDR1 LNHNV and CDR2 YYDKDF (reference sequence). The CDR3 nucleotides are TGTGCCGCCAGCGGGAATGGGGTACGGGATCAGCCCCAGCATTCT. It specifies CAASGNGVRDQPQHS.

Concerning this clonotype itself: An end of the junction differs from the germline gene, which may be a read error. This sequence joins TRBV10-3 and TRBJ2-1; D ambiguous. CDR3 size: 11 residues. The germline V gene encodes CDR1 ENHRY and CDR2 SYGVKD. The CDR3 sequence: CASSRSNEQFF. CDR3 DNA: TGTGCCAGCAGTCGGAGTAATGAGCAGTTCTTC.

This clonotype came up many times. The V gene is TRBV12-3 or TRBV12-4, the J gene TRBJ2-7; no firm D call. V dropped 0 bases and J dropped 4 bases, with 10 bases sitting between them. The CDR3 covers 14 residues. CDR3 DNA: TGTGCCAGCAGTTTAGCGACGGAGAAATACGAGCAGTACTTC. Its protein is CASSLATEKYEQYF.

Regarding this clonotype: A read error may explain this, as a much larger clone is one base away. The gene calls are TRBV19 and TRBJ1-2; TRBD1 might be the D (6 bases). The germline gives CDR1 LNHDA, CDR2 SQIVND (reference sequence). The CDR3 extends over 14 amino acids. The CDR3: CASRDRTGNCGYTF. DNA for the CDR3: TGTGCCAGTAGAGACAGGACGGGGAACTGTGGCTACACCTTC. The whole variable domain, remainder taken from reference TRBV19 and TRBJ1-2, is DGGITQSPKYLFRKEGQNVTLSCEQNLNHDAMYWYRQDPGQGLRLIYYSQIVNDFQKGDIAEGYSVSREKKESFPLTVTSAQKNPTAFYLCASRDRTGNCGYTFGSGTRLTVV.

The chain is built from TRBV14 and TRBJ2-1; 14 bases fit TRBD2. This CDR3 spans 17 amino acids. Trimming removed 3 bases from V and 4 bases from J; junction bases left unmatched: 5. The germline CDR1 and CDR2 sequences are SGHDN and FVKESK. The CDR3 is CASSQGTSGGGYNEQFF. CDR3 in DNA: TGTGCCAGCAGCCAGGGGACTAGCGGGGGTGGGTACAATGAGCAGTTCTTC.

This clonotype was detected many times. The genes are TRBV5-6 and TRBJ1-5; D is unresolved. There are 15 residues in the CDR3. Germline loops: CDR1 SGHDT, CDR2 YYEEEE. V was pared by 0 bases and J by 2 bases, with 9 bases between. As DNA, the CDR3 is TGTGCCAGCAGCTTGGGTAACAGTCGCAATCAGCCCCAGCATTTT. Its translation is CASSLGNSRNQPQHF.

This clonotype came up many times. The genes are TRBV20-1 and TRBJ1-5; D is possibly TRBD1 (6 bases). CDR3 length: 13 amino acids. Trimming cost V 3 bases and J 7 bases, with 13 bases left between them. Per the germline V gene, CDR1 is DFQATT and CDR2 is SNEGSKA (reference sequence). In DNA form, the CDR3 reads TGCAGTGCTAGCCCAGGGGCAGGACAGCCCCAGCATTTT. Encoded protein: CSASPGAGQPQHF.

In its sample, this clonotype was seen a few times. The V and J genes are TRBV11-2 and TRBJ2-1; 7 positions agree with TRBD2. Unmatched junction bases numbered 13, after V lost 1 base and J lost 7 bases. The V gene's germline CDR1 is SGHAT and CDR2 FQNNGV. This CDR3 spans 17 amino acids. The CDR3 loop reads CASSLVGSGNLNNEQFF. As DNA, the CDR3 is TGTGCCAGCAGCTTAGTAGGCAGCGGGAATCTTAATAATGAGCAGTTCTTC. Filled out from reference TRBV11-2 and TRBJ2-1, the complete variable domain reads EAGVAQSPRYKIIEKRQSVAFWCNPISGHATLYWYQQILGQGPKLLIQFQNNGVVDDSQLPKDRFSAERLKGVDSTLKIQPAKLEDSAVYLCASSLVGSGNLNNEQFFGPGTRLTVL.

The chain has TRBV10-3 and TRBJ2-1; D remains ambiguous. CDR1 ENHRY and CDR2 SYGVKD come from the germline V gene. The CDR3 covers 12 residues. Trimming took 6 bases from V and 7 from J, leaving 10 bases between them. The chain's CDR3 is CAIRGLANEQFF. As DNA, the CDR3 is TGTGCCATCAGAGGCTTGGCAAATGAGCAGTTCTTC.

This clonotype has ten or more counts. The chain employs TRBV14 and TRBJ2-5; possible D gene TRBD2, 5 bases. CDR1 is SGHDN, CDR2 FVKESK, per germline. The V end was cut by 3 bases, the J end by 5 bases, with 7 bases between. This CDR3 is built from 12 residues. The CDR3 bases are TGTGCCAGCAGCCAGGGAGTGGAGACCCAGTACTTC. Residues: CASSQGVETQYF.

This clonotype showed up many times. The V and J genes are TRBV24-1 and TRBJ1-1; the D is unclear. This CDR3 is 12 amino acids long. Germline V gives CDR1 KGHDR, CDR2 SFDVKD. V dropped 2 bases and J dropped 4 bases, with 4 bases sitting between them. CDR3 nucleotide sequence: TGTGCCACCAGTGATTCTCGCACTGAAGCTTTCTTT. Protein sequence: CATSDSRTEAFF.

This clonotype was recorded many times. CDR3 amino acids: CATSWGYNEKLFF. In nucleotides, the CDR3 is TGTGCCACCAGCTGGGGGTATAATGAAAAACTGTTTTTT. This rearrangement joins TRBV15 to TRBJ1-4; D perhaps matches TRBD1 (5 bases). Germline loops: CDR1 LNHNV, CDR2 YYDKDF (reference sequence). The CDR3 spans 13 residues. Trimming shortened V by 5 bases and J by 4 bases, and 8 bases separated the two germline ends.

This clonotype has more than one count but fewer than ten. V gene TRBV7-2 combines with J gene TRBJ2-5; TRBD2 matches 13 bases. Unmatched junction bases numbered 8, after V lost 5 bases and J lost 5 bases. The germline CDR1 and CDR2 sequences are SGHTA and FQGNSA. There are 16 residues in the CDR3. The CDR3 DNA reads TGTGCCAGCAGCGGGGGGGGACTAGCGGGATCCGAGACCCAGTACTTC. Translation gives CASSGGGLAGSETQYF. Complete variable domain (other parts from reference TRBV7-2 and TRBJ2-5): GAGVSQSPSNKVTEKGKDVELRCDPISGHTALYWYRQSLGQGLEFLIYFQGNSAPDKSGLPSDRFSAERTGGSVSTLTIQRTQQEDSAVYLCASSGGGLAGSETQYFGPGTRLLVL.

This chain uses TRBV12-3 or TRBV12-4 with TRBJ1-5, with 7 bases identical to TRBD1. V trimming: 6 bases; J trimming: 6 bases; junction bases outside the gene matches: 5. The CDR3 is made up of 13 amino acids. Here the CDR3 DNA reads TGTGCCAGCAGCACTACAGGGGTTCAGCCCCAGCATTTT. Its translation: CASSTTGVQPQHF.

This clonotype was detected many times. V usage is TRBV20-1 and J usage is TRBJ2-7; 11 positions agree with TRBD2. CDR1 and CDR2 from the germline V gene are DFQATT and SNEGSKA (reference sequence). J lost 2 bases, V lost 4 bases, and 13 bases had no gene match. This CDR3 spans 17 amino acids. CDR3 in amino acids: CSATDSGRAISAYEQYV. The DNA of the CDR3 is TGCAGTGCTACGGATAGCGGGAGGGCCATATCAGCCTACGAGCAGTACGTC.

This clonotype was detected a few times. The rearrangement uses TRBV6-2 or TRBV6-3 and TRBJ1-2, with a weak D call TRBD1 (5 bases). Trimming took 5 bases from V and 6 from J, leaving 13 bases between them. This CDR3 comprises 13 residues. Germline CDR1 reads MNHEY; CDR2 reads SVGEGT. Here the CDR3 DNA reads TGTGCCAGCAGTATCACTTTCAGGGATGGCTACACCTTC. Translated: CASSITFRDGYTF.

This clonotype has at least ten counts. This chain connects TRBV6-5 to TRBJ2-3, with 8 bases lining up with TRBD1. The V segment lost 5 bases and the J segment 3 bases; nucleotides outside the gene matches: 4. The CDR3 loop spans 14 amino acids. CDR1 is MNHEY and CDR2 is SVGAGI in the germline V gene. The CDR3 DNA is TGTGCCAGCAGTCTACAGGGGGAGACAGATACGCAGTATTTT. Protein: CASSLQGETDTQYF.

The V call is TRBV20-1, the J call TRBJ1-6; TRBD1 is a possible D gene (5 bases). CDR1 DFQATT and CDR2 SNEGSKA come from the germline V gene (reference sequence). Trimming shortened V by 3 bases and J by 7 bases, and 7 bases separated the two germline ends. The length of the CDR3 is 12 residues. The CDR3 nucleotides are TGCAGTGCTAGGTGGGGGAATTCACCCCTCCACTTT. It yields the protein CSARWGNSPLHF.

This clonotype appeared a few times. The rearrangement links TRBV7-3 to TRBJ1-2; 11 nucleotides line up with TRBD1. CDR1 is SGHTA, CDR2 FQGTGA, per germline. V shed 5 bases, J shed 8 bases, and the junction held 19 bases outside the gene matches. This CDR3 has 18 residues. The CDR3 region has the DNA TGTGCCAGCAGCCCACGAAGCCGGGACAGGGGGGGCCTGAGGGGCTACACCTTC. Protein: CASSPRSRDRGGLRGYTF. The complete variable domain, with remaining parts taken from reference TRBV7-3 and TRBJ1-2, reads GAGVSQTPSNKVTEKGKYVELRCDPISGHTALYWYRQSLGQGPEFLIYFQGTGAADDSGLPNDRFFAVRPEGSVSTLKIQRTERGDSAVYLCASSPRSRDRGGLRGYTFGSGTRLTVV.